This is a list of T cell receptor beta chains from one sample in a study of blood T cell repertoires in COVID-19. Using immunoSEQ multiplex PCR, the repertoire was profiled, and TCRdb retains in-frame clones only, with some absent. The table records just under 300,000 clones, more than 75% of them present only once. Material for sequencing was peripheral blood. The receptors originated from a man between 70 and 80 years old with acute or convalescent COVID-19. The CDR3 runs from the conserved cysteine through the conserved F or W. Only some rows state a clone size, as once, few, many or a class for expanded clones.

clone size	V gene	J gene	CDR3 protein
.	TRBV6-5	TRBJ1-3	CASSFRGSGNTIYF
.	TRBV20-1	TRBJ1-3	CSARPGNTIYF
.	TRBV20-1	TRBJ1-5	CSASADRYQPQHF
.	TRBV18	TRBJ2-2	CASSPRQGTGELFF
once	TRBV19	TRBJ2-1	CASSISATSWETNEQFF
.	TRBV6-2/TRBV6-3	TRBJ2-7	CASSQDRPRYEQYF
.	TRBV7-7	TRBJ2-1	CASSLGLAGALGYNEQFF
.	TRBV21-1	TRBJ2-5	CASSKERFWRQGQETQYF
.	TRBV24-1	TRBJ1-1	CATPRTANTEAFF
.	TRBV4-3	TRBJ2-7	CASSQGRLAGVEGEQYF
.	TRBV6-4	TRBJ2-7	CASSLLDRYRYEQYF
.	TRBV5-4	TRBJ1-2	CASSLNGGGYGYTF
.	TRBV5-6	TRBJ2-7	CASSTGHTYEQYF
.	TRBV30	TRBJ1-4	CAWSRWEKLFF
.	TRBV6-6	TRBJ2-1	CASSYSGDPYNEQFF
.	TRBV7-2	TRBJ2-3	CASSLSGKGYADTQYF
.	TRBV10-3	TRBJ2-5	CAISERAGETQYF
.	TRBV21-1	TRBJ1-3	CASSRRGHSGNTIYF
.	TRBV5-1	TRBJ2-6	CASSLWHSGANVLTF
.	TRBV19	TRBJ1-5	CASSLTLQGYQPQHF
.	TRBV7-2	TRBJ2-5	CASSLVASGGPGETQYF
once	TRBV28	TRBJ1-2	CASKGTGQGYTF